These 3 T cell receptor beta chains originate from one sample sequenced in a study of siplizumab effects on memory and regulatory T cells. Clones were sequenced by immunoSEQ multiplex PCR, and TCRdb holds only the in-frame ones, with some missing. The sample has some 120,000 clones; roughly 94% are singletons. Sequences were obtained from non-Treg CD4+ T cells sorted from blood. These receptors were collected from a human donor in good health.

The CDR3 DNA follows: TGTGCCAGCAGTTCGCAAGTTAGCACAGATACGCAGTATTTT. It is translated as CASSSQVSTDTQYF. The V and J genes are TRBV6-5 and TRBJ2-3; no clear D. Looked up from germline, CDR1 is MNHEY and CDR2 is SVGAGI. The V and J ends lost 4 bases and 0 bases respectively, with 8 bases between them. CDR3 length: 14 amino acids.

CDR3 in DNA: TGTGCCAGCTCACCGAGAAGCGGGAGGGATGGTGAGCAGTTCTTC. This translates into CASSPRSGRDGEQFF. This chain uses TRBV18 with TRBJ2-1, with 10 bases lining up with TRBD2. J lost 9 bases, V lost 3 bases, and 8 bases had no gene match. CDR1 is KGHSH, CDR2 LQKENI, per germline. The CDR3 covers 15 residues.

The chain is built from TRBV4-1 and TRBJ1-6, with 7 positions matching TRBD1. CDR3 length: 17 amino acids. Germline assignment: CDR1 MGHRA and CDR2 YSYEKL. With 2 bases clipped from V and 0 bases from J, the junction kept 4 bases outside the gene matches. DNA for the CDR3: TGCGCCAGCAGCCAAACAACAGGGGACTCCTATAATTCACCCCTCCACTTT. It yields the protein CASSQTTGDSYNSPLHF.